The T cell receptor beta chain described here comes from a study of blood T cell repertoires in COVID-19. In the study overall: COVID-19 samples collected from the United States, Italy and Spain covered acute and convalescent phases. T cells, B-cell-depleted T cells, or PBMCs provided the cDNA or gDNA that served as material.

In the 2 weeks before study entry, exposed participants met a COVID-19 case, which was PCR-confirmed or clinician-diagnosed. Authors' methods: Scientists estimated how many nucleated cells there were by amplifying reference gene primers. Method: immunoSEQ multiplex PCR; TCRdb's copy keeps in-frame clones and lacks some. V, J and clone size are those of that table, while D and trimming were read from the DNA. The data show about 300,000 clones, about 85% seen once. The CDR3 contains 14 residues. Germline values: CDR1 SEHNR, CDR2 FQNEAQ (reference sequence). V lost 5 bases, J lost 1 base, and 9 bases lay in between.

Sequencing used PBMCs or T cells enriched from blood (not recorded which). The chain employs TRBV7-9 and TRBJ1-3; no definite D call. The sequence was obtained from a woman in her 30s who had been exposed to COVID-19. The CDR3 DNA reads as TGTGCCAGCAGCCCAGGCGTTTCTGGAAACACCATATATTTT. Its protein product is CASSPGVSGNTIYF.